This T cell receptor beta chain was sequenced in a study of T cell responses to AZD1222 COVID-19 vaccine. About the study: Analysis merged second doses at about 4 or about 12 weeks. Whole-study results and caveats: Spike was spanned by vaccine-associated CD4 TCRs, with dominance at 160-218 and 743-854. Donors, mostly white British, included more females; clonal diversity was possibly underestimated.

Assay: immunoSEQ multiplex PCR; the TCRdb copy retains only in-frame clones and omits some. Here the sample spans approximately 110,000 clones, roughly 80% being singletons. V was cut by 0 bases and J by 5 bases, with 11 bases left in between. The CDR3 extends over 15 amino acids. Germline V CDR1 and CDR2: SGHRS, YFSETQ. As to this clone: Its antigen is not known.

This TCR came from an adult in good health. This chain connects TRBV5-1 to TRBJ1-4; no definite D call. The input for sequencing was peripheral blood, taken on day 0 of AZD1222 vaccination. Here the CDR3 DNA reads TGCGCCAGCAGCTTGGTGGGATCCCCCAATGAAAAACTGTTTTTT. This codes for CASSLVGSPNEKLFF.